This record looks at one TCR beta chain sequence and its context. Its cognate antigen is unknown. This specimen belongs to a study of T cell responses to AZD1222 COVID-19 vaccine. The table came from immunoSEQ multiplex PCR; TCRdb's copy has only in-frame clones and leaves some out. The top ten hold approximately 7.9% of the sample, which has 110,000 or so clones, roughly nine tenths seen once. Whole-study results and caveats: Donors were mostly white British, more females; clonal diversity possibly underestimated.

Germline loops: CDR1 SQVTM, CDR2 ANQGSEA. V shed 4 bases, J shed 9 bases, and the junction held 1 base outside the gene matches. The CDR3 covers 10 residues. V usage is TRBV29-1 and J usage is TRBJ1-2; 8 bases align to TRBD1. The material sequenced was peripheral blood, taken on day 0 of AZD1222 vaccination. This TCR came from an adult in good health. The CDR3 nucleotides read TGCAGCGTTGGACAGGGGAGCTACACCTTC. It codes for CSVGQGSYTF.